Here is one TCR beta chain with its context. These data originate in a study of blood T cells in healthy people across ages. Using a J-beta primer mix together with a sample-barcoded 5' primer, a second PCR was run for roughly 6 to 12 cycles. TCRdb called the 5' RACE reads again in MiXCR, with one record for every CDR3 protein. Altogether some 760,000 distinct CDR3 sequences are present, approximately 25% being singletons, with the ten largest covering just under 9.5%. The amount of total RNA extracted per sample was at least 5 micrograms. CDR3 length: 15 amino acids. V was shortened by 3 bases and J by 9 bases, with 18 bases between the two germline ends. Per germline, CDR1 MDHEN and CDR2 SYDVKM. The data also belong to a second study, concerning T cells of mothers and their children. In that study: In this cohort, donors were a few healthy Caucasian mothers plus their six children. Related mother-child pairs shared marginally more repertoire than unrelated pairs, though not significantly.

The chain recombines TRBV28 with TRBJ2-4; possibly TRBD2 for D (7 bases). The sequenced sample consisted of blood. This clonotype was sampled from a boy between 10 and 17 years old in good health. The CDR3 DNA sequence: TGTGCCAGCAGTTTCCCGGGGGGCGCCTCCGGCATTCAGTACTTC. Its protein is CASSFPGGASGIQYF.